In its sample, the clone carrying this TCR beta chain was seen a few times. Per the original data handling: Cell counts per sample came from amplifying reference gene primers. Using immunoSEQ multiplex PCR, the repertoire was profiled, and TCRdb retains in-frame clones only, with some absent. That table is the source of V, J and clone size, and D and trimming were worked out from the DNA. The data contain 410,000 or so clones, 75% to 90% of them singletons. This entry belongs to a study of blood T cell repertoires in COVID-19. At the level of the study: The cDNA or gDNA used as material had been derived from T cells, B-cell-depleted T cells, or PBMCs.

This CDR3 has 13 residues. J gave up 5 bases and V 8 bases, and 6 bases lay outside the gene matches. Germline CDR1 and CDR2: GTSNPN and SVGIG (reference sequence). The chain has TRBV30 and TRBJ1-6; TRBD1 aligns across 7 bases. The TCR sequence derives from a woman in her 30s with active or convalescent COVID-19. Sequencing input: peripheral blood. CDR3 amino acids: CAGETGNNSPLHF. CDR3 DNA sequence: TGTGCCGGGGAGACAGGGAATAATTCACCCCTCCACTTT.